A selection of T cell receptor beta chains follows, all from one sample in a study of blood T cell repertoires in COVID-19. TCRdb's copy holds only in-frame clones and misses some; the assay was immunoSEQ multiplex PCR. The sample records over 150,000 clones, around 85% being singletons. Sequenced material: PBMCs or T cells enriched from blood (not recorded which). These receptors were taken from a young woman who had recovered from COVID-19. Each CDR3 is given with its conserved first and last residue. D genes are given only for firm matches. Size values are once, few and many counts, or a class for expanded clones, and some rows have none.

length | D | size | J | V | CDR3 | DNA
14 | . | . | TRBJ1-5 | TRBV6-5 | CASSWQASNQPQHF | TGTGCCAGCAGTTGGCAGGCCAGCAATCAGCCCCAGCATTTT
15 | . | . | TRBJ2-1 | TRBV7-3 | CASSPARGSYNEQFF | TGTGCCAGCAGCCCTGCTAGGGGATCCTACAATGAGCAGTTCTTC
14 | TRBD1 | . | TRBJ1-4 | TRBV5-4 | CASRTGGSNEKLFF | TGTGCCAGCAGGACAGGGGGGTCTAATGAAAAACTGTTTTTT
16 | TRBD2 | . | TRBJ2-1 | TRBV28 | CASSLWGTSGSNEQFF | TGTGCCAGCAGTTTATGGGGGACTAGCGGGAGCAATGAGCAGTTCTTC
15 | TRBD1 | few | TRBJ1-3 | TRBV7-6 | CASSLALGGANTIYF | TGTGCCAGCAGCTTAGCGTTAGGGGGCGCGAACACCATATATTTT
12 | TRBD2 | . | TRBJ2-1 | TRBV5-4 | CASSPGLAAQFF | TGTGCCAGCAGCCCCGGACTAGCGGCTCAGTTCTTC
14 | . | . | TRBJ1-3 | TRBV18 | CASSPPGVRNTIYF | TGTGCCAGCTCACCCCCAGGGGTGAGAAACACCATATATTTT
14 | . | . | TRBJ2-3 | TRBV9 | CASSPQSSTDTQYF | TGTGCCAGCAGCCCCCAGTCTAGCACAGATACGCAGTATTTT
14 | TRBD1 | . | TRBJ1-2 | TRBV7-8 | CATAAGGLSYGYTF | TGTGCCACCGCAGCAGGGGGCCTTAGTTATGGCTACACCTTC
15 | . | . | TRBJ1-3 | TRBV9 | CASSGQDGTGNTIYF | TGTGCCAGCAGCGGACAGGACGGGACTGGAAACACCATATATTTT
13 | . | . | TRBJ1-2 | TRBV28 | CASSKEQISGYTF | TGTGCCAGCAGCAAGGAGCAGATTTCTGGCTACACCTTC
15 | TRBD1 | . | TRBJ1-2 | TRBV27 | CASSSRPGQGNGYTF | TGTGCCAGCAGTTCCAGGCCAGGACAGGGCAATGGCTACACCTTC
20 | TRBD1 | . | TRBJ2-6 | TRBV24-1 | CATSDYRRGQGAEGANVLTF | TGTGCCACCAGTGATTACCGTCGTGGGCAGGGGGCGGAAGGGGCCAACGTCCTGACTTTC
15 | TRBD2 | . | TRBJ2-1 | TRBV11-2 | CASSRSGGALEEQFF | TGTGCCAGCAGCCGTAGCGGGGGGGCCCTAGAGGAGCAGTTCTTC
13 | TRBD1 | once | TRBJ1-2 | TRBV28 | CASSLLTGRGYTF | TGTGCCAGCAGTTTGTTGACAGGGAGGGGCTACACCTTC
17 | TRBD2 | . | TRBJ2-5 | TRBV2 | CASSDGQGLAGGETQYF | TGTGCCAGCAGTGACGGCCAGGGACTAGCGGGGGGGGAGACCCAGTACTTC
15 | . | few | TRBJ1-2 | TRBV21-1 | CASSRDRGLLYGYTF | TGTGCCAGCAGCCGAGACAGGGGGCTACTCTATGGCTACACCTTC
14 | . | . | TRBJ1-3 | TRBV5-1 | CASSYGQSGNTIYF | TGCGCCAGCAGCTACGGACAATCTGGAAACACCATATATTTT
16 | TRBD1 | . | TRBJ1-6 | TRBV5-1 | CASSWTTGTDGSPLHF | TGCGCCAGCAGCTGGACTACCGGGACAGATGGTTCACCCCTCCACTTT
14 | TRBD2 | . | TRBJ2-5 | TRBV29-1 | CSVGSSGSFQTQYF | TGCAGCGTTGGGTCTAGCGGGAGTTTCCAGACCCAGTACTTC
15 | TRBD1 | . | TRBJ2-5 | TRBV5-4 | CASSINRGLEETQYF | TGTGCCAGCAGCATTAACAGGGGGTTAGAAGAGACCCAGTACTTC
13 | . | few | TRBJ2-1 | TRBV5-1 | CASSSLAGNEQFF | TGCGCCAGCAGCTCACTAGCAGGCAATGAGCAGTTCTTC
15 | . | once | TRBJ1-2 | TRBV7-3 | CASSLGQGSSYGYTF | TGTGCCAGCAGCTTGGGGCAGGGATCGAGCTATGGCTACACCTTC
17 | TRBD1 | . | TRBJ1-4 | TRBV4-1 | CASSRATGQGSWEKLFF | TGCGCCAGCAGCCGCGCCACCGGACAGGGTTCTTGGGAAAAACTGTTTTTT
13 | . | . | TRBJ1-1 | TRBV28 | CASMSVYYTEAFF | TGTGCCAGCATGAGTGTTTACTACACTGAAGCTTTCTTT
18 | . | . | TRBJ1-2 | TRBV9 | CASSVAPPGRAPTGGYTF | TGTGCCAGCAGCGTAGCCCCGCCTGGAAGGGCCCCAACAGGAGGCTACACCTTC
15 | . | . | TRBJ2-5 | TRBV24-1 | CATSGARGGMETQYF | TGTGCCACCAGCGGGGCTAGAGGGGGTATGGAGACCCAGTACTTC
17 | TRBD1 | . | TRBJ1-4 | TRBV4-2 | CASSPIGIGDRGEKLFF | TGTGCCAGCAGCCCGATTGGAATTGGGGACAGGGGGGAAAAACTGTTTTTT
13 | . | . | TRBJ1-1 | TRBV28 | CASRGQENTEAFF | TGTGCCAGCAGGGGGCAGGAGAACACTGAAGCTTTCTTT
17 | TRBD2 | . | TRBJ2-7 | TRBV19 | CASSMSRGLADLYEQYF | TGTGCCAGTAGTATGTCGAGGGGACTAGCGGACCTCTACGAGCAGTACTTC
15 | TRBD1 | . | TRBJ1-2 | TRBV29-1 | CSVALGQGGGYGYTF | TGCAGCGTCGCCCTGGGACAGGGGGGGGGCTATGGCTACACCTTC
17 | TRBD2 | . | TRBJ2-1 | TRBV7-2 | CASSRTGTTWGGNEQFF | TGTGCCAGCAGCCGTACCGGGACTACGTGGGGGGGCAATGAGCAGTTCTTC
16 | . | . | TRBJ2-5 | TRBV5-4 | CASSLGVGAARETQYF | TGTGCCAGCAGCTTGGGGGTGGGAGCAGCTCGGGAGACCCAGTACTTC
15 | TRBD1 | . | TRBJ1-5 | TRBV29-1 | CSALRDRGRNQPQHF | TGCAGCGCCCTCCGGGACAGGGGGCGGAATCAGCCCCAGCATTTT
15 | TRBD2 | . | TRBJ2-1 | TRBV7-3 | CASSTTSGGLYEQFF | TGTGCCAGCAGCACGACTAGCGGGGGGCTTTACGAGCAGTTCTTC
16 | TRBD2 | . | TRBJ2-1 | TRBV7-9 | CASSPIAGALYNEQFF | TGTGCCAGCAGCCCTATAGCGGGGGCCCTTTACAATGAGCAGTTCTTC
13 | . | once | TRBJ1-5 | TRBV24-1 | CATSDFWAQPQHF | TGTGCCACCAGTGATTTCTGGGCTCAGCCCCAGCATTTT
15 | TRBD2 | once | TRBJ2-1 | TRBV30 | CAWGDGTSDYNEQFF | TGTGCCTGGGGGGACGGGACTAGCGATTACAATGAGCAGTTCTTC